This entry lists 12 T cell receptor beta chains sequenced from one sample in a study of blood T cell repertoires in COVID-19. Here immunoSEQ multiplex PCR was the method, and the copy in TCRdb shows in-frame clones only, minus some. Here the sample spans tens of thousands of clones, about 89% being singletons. The sample comprised peripheral blood. All receptors come from a man aged 55 to 70 with acute or convalescent COVID-19.

This clone was seen only a few times. The rearrangement joins TRBV24-1 to TRBJ2-2, with a weak D call TRBD2 (5 bases). The germline V gene encodes CDR1 KGHDR and CDR2 SFDVKD. Trimming removed 2 bases at V and 2 bases at J, with 11 bases between. The CDR3 loop spans 16 amino acids. The CDR3 nucleotides read TGTGCCACCAGTGATTACGGGAATTCCAACACCGGGGAGCTGTTTTTT. It specifies CATSDYGNSNTGELFF.

The gene calls are TRBV7-8 and TRBJ1-1; tentatively, D is TRBD1 (6 bases). CDR1 SGHVS and CDR2 FQNEAQ come from the germline V gene. V was clipped by 5 bases and J by 0 bases, with 13 bases between them. This CDR3 region has 15 residues. Here the CDR3 reads CASSPSQGLNTEAFF. Here the CDR3 DNA reads TGTGCCAGCAGCCCCAGCCAGGGGCTGAACACTGAAGCTTTCTTT.

Here the CDR3 reads CATSDSFNEQFF. For the CDR3, the DNA is TGTGCCACCAGTGATTCATTTAATGAGCAGTTCTTC. The V call is TRBV24-1, the J call TRBJ2-1, with D unresolved. This CDR3 comprises 12 residues. The germline V gene encodes CDR1 KGHDR and CDR2 SFDVKD. V was pared by 2 bases and J by 7 bases, with 5 bases between.

The chain combines TRBV5-1 with TRBJ1-1; 9 positions agree with TRBD1. Losses at the gene ends were 0 bases for V and 4 bases for J; bases not matched to a gene: 7. CDR3 length: 16 amino acids. From germline, CDR1 is SGHRS and CDR2 YFSETQ. CDR3 loop: CASSLDWDRDGTEAFF. The CDR3 nucleotides are TGCGCCAGCAGCTTGGATTGGGACAGGGACGGCACTGAAGCTTTCTTT.

As DNA, the CDR3 is TGTGCCATCAGTGAGGGACAAGGCGAAAAACTGTTTTTT. The encoded protein is CAISEGQGEKLFF. The chain couples TRBV10-3 to TRBJ1-4; maybe TRBD1 (5 bases). This CDR3 is 13 amino acids long. Germline values: CDR1 ENHRY, CDR2 SYGVKD. Trimming took 2 bases from V and 8 from J, leaving 9 bases between them.

The gene calls are TRBV5-6 and TRBJ2-7, with TRBD2 as a possible D gene (5 bases). The V end lost 0 bases, the J end lost 4 bases, and 14 bases lay between the germline ends. The CDR3 loop spans 15 amino acids. Germline loops: CDR1 SGHDT, CDR2 YYEEEE. CDR3 in DNA: TGTGCCAGCAGCTTGGATCATATTTCGGGGTACGAGCAGTACTTC. Translation gives CASSLDHISGYEQYF.

The chain couples TRBV7-2 to TRBJ2-4; TRBD1 matches 9 bases. The CDR3 loop spans 13 amino acids. V was clipped by 4 bases and J by 7 bases; unmatched bases: 2. The germline gives CDR1 SGHTA, CDR2 FQGNSA. CDR3 in amino acids: CASSYGQGNIQYF. The CDR3 nucleotides are TGTGCCAGCAGCTACGGACAGGGGAACATTCAGTACTTC.

This chain connects TRBV18 to TRBJ1-2, with a possible D match to TRBD1 (5 bases). Deletions cut 2 bases from V and 2 bases from J, with 9 bases between. The CDR3 extends over 14 amino acids. Looked up from germline, CDR1 is KGHSH and CDR2 is LQKENI. The CDR3 DNA reads as TGTGCCAGCTCACCAGGAGCAGGGAACTATGGCTACACCTTC. It codes for CASSPGAGNYGYTF.

The chain is built from TRBV6-5 and TRBJ2-7; no definite D call. Per the germline V gene, CDR1 is MNHEY and CDR2 is SVGAGI. V dropped 6 bases and J dropped 0 bases, with 9 bases sitting between them. The CDR3 extends over 13 amino acids. This CDR3 reads CASSSAFSYEQYF. DNA for the CDR3: TGTGCCAGCAGCAGTGCCTTCTCCTACGAGCAGTACTTC.

The chain employs TRBV10-1 and TRBJ1-1; possible D gene TRBD1, 5 bases. CDR3 size: 15 residues. The germline V and J ends were trimmed by 2 bases and 1 base, with 11 bases remaining between them. Germline CDR1 is WNHNN and CDR2 is SYGVQD (reference sequence). CDR3 loop: CASSEGEGTNTEAFF. The CDR3 bases are TGCGCCAGCAGTGAGGGGGAGGGGACGAACACTGAAGCTTTCTTT.

The chain recombines TRBV24-1 with TRBJ2-1, with 7 bases identical to TRBD1. CDR3 size: 16 residues. V was clipped by 4 bases and J by 0 bases; unmatched bases: 5. Germline V gives CDR1 KGHDR, CDR2 SFDVKD. Here the CDR3 DNA reads TGTGCCACCAGTGACCCAGGGGGTAGCTCCTACAATGAGCAGTTCTTC. Translated, it gives CATSDPGGSSYNEQFF.

The rearrangement uses TRBV1 and TRBJ2-3; the table's D call, TRBD2, was not checked against the DNA. TRBV1 is listed as a pseudogene. The CDR3 sequence is 16 residues long. CDR3 in amino acids: CTSRYERGGVADTQYF. The CDR3 DNA reads as TGCACCAGCAGATATGAGCGGGGGGGCGTGGCAGATACGCAGTATTTT.